Each of the 21 T cell receptor beta chains below was sequenced from the same sample in a study of shared T cell receptors in the human thymus. Clones were sequenced by immunoSEQ multiplex PCR, and TCRdb holds only the in-frame ones, with some missing. The sample records hundreds of thousands of clones, 88% being singletons. These data were likewise used in another study, on human thymus T cells.

The material sequenced was thymocytes. Receptor source: a boy in the first two years of life with a congenital heart defect.

This clone was observed once. The rearrangement joins TRBV10-3 to TRBJ2-3; 12 positions agree with TRBD2. Germline-derived CDR1 and CDR2 are ENHRY and SYGVKD. The J segment lost 2 bases and the V segment lost 4 bases, leaving 7 bases of the junction unmatched. This CDR3 comprises 17 residues. In nucleotides, the CDR3 is TGTGCCATCAGTGTCGGACTAGCGGGGAGCCTCACAGATACGCAGTATTTT. Translated: CAISVGLAGSLTDTQYF.

This chain links TRBV10-1 with TRBJ2-3; D is ambiguous. The V end was cut by 6 bases, the J end by 2 bases, with 15 bases between. The CDR3 loop spans 15 amino acids. Looked up from germline, CDR1 is WNHNN and CDR2 is SYGVQD (reference sequence). CDR3 nucleotides: TGCGCCAGCAGGCCCCCGCGTGGAGCCACAGATACGCAGTATTTT. Residues: CASRPPRGATDTQYF.

The chain joins TRBV5-4 to TRBJ1-2; perhaps TRBD1 as D (5 bases). Per germline, CDR1 SGHNT and CDR2 YYREEE (reference sequence). The CDR3 has 17 residues. The germline V and J ends were trimmed by 1 base and 1 base, with 17 bases remaining between them. This CDR3 is CASSLKGWGEGNYGYTF. The CDR3, as DNA: TGTGCCAGCAGCTTGAAGGGCTGGGGGGAGGGTAACTATGGCTACACCTTC. Based on the CDR3 plus reference TRBV5-4 and TRBJ1-2, the full variable domain is ETGVTQSPTHLIKTRGQQVTLRCSSQSGHNTVSWYQQALGQGPQFIFQYYREEENGRGNFPPRFSGLQFPNYSSELNVNALELDDSALYLCASSLKGWGEGNYGYTFGSGTRLTVV.

CDR3 sequence (DNA): TGTGCCAGTAGTATCTCTCAGGGGAGTAGGAATGAAAAACTGTTTTTT. This codes for CASSISQGSRNEKLFF. The genes are TRBV19 and TRBJ1-4; a possible D gene is TRBD1 (6 bases). CDR1 LNHDA and CDR2 SQIVND come from the germline V gene (reference sequence). V was trimmed by 3 bases and J by 5 bases, leaving 16 bases between them. There are 16 residues in the CDR3. The complete variable domain, with remaining parts taken from reference TRBV19 and TRBJ1-4, reads DGGITQSPKYLFRKEGQNVTLSCEQNLNHDAMYWYRQDPGQGLRLIYYSQIVNDFQKGDIAEGYSVSREKKESFPLTVTSAQKNPTAFYLCASSISQGSRNEKLFFGSGTQLSVL.

The chain recombines TRBV27 with TRBJ1-5, with 7 bases identical to TRBD1. Germline-derived CDR1 and CDR2 are MNHEY and SMNVEV (reference sequence). V dropped 5 bases and J dropped 3; count of bases not matched to a gene: 7. The CDR3 sequence is 15 residues long. CDR3 region: CASSAAGTVNQPQHF. CDR3 nucleotide sequence: TGTGCCAGCAGTGCAGCCGGGACAGTCAATCAGCCCCAGCATTTT.

A single count supports this clone. Other nucleotide sequences in the sample specify the same CDR3. V is TRBV4-1 and J is TRBJ1-1; D perhaps matches TRBD1 (5 bases). The CDR3 is made up of 14 amino acids. Germline V gene sequence: CDR1 MGHRA, CDR2 YSYEKL. V was pared by 3 bases and J by 4 bases, with 12 bases between. The CDR3 loop reads CASSQDPGPTEAFF. CDR3 DNA: TGCGCCAGCAGCCAGGATCCAGGGCCCACTGAAGCTTTCTTT.

The chain carries TRBV6-6 and TRBJ1-2; TRBD1 matches at 7 bases. Germline assignment: CDR1 MNHNY and CDR2 SVGAGI (reference sequence). This CDR3 is built from 16 residues. With 4 bases clipped from V and 3 bases from J, the junction kept 11 bases outside the gene matches. CDR3 in amino acids: CASSWGDRAPHYGYTF. DNA of the CDR3: TGTGCCAGCAGTTGGGGAGACAGGGCCCCTCACTATGGCTACACCTTC.

V usage is TRBV7-2 and J usage is TRBJ2-5; D gene ambiguous. Germline CDR1 reads SGHTA; CDR2 reads FQGNSA. CDR3 length: 13 residues. V was shortened by 3 bases and J by 5 bases, with 10 bases between the two germline ends. DNA of the CDR3: TGTGCCAGCAGCTTGTTGCTCGGGGAGACCCAGTACTTC. It translates to CASSLLLGETQYF.

As to this clone: The identical CDR3 is also encoded by other nucleotide sequences in the sample. The CDR3 bases are TGTGCCAGCAGCCCCCGACTAGCCGCTTACAATGAGCAGTTCTTC. Translated: CASSPRLAAYNEQFF. The V and J genes are TRBV9 and TRBJ2-1; TRBD2 aligns across 7 bases. With V trimmed by 4 bases and J by 4 bases, 8 bases remained unmatched. The CDR3 length is 15 residues. CDR1 is SGDLS, CDR2 YYNGEE, per germline.

The chain is built from TRBV19 and TRBJ1-3, with no clear D. V lost 5 bases to trimming and J lost 0 bases, with 8 bases between them. The CDR3 runs 14 residues. Germline CDR1 and CDR2: LNHDA and SQIVND (reference sequence). The CDR3 region is CASSQLYSGNTIYF. CDR3 bases: TGTGCCAGTAGTCAACTCTACTCTGGAAACACCATATATTTT.

This chain links TRBV4-2 with TRBJ2-7; TRBD2 agrees at 9 bases. CDR1 and CDR2 (germline): LGHNA, YNFKEQ. Trimming took 4 bases from V and 0 from J; bases not matched to a gene: 1. The CDR3 totals 14 residues. The CDR3 bases are TGTGCCAGCAGCCCTAGCGGGGCCTCCTACGAGCAGTACTTC. Translated, it gives CASSPSGASYEQYF.

This chain links TRBV15 with TRBJ2-7, with 8 bases lining up with TRBD2. This CDR3 spans 15 amino acids. From germline, CDR1 is LNHNV and CDR2 YYDKDF (reference sequence). J lost 4 bases, V lost 2 bases, and 7 bases had no gene match. The CDR3 protein is CATSRNREGRYEQYF. The CDR3 DNA follows: TGTGCCACCAGCAGAAATCGGGAGGGCCGGTACGAGCAGTACTTC.

The chain combines TRBV11-2 with TRBJ1-1; D remains unclear. This CDR3 has 16 residues. Looked up from germline, CDR1 is SGHAT and CDR2 is FQNNGV. Between the trimmed V and J ends, which lost 3 bases and 1 base, there was a span of 15 bases. CDR3 sequence: CASSFSWRSRNTEAFF. CDR3 DNA: TGTGCCAGCAGCTTTTCTTGGAGGTCGAGGAACACTGAAGCTTTCTTT.

J is TRBJ2-7 and V is TRBV5-5; a possible D gene is TRBD1 (7 bases). Deletions cut 4 bases from V and 3 bases from J, with 17 bases between. The germline gives CDR1 SGHKS, CDR2 YYEKEE (reference sequence). The CDR3 consists of 15 residues. The CDR3 coding sequence is TGTGCCAGCAGCACCAACAGGGGACTTAACTACGAGCAGTACTTC. This sequence encodes CASSTNRGLNYEQYF.

This clone was seen only once. J is TRBJ2-7 and V is TRBV7-2; 10 bases are a match to TRBD1. J was trimmed by 5 bases and V by 2 bases; bases with no gene match: 3. The germline CDR1 and CDR2 sequences are SGHTA and FQGNSA. The CDR3 contains 14 residues. The CDR3 DNA follows: TGTGCCAGCAGCTTAAGACAGGGGGCGCACGAGCAGTACTTC. This sequence encodes CASSLRQGAHEQYF. Filled out from reference TRBV7-2 and TRBJ2-7, the complete variable domain reads GAGVSQSPSNKVTEKGKDVELRCDPISGHTALYWYRQSLGQGLEFLIYFQGNSAPDKSGLPSDRFSAERTGGSVSTLTIQRTQQEDSAVYLCASSLRQGAHEQYFGPGTRLTVT.

The gene calls are TRBV7-8 and TRBJ2-3; D is unclear. Germline CDR1 and CDR2: SGHVS and FQNEAQ. Trimming pared 5 bases from V and 6 bases from J, leaving 9 bases between. This CDR3 contains 12 residues. The CDR3 DNA follows: TGTGCCAGCAGCCCCACTAAGGATACGCAGTATTTT. Translated, it gives CASSPTKDTQYF.

V is TRBV10-3 and J is TRBJ2-6; 7 bases fit TRBD1. In germline, CDR1 is ENHRY, CDR2 SYGVKD. V was clipped by 8 bases and J by 0 bases; unmatched bases: 1. The CDR3 contains 14 residues. This chain's CDR3 is CAIRDSSGANVLTF. The CDR3 DNA sequence: TGTGCCATCCGGGACAGCTCTGGGGCCAACGTCCTGACTTTC.

V and J are TRBV6-4 and TRBJ1-1; the match to TRBD1 covers 8 bases. Trimming at V came to 8 bases and at J to 1 base, leaving 6 bases not matched to a gene. CDR1 is MRHNA and CDR2 is SNTAGT in the germline V gene. The CDR3 consists of 14 residues. The CDR3: CASGRGRRNTEAFF. Here the CDR3 DNA reads TGTGCCAGCGGCAGGGGGCGGAGGAACACTGAAGCTTTCTTT.

The chain combines TRBV7-2 with TRBJ2-1, with D possibly matching TRBD2 (6 bases). Germline CDR1 is SGHTA and CDR2 is FQGNSA. Trimming shortened V by 5 bases and J by 7 bases, and 24 bases separated the two germline ends. This CDR3 is 17 amino acids long. The CDR3 DNA sequence: TGTGCCAGCAGCCGCAAGACCCCGGGAGTTCCACCGAATGAGCAGTTCTTC. It specifies CASSRKTPGVPPNEQFF.

In DNA, the CDR3 is TGTGCCAGCAGCCCCCTACTATGTACTAGCCCCGAGCAGTACTTC. Amino acids: CASSPLLCTSPEQYF. V usage is TRBV7-9 and J usage is TRBJ2-7; maybe TRBD2 (6 bases). Germline V gene data show CDR1 as SEHNR and CDR2 as FQNEAQ (reference sequence). CDR3 length: 15 residues. Trimming left V 5 bases short and J 6 bases short, with 20 bases between. The whole variable domain, filled in from reference TRBV7-9 and TRBJ2-7, reads DTGVSQNPRHKITKRGQNVTFRCDPISEHNRLYWYRQTLGQGPEFLTYFQNEAQLEKSRLLSDRFSAERPKGSFSTLEIQRTEQGDSAMYLCASSPLLCTSPEQYFGPGTRLTVT.

This clone was seen once. This chain joins TRBV10-2 and TRBJ1-5, with a possible D match to TRBD1 (5 bases). Germline V gene sequence: CDR1 WSHSY, CDR2 SAAADI. This CDR3 contains 14 residues. V was cut by 4 bases and J by 4 bases, with 11 bases left in between. The DNA for the CDR3 is TGCGCCAGCAGTGGGGGACTCTTTAATCAGCCCCAGCATTTT. Translating it yields CASSGGLFNQPQHF.